This TCR beta chain derives from a study of T-cell memory formation after mild COVID-19. Findings and caveats of the study: Proof of SARS-CoV-2 specificity was absent for the second-wave clones that crested on day 37. The main location of contracting CD4+ clones was CM and EM, and that of contracting CD8+ clones was EMRA. Later expanders leaned toward CD4+, whereas clones contracting from day 15 to 85 were balanced CD4/CD8.

A single record per CDR3 protein comes from TCRdb applying MiXCR to the 5' RACE reads. The table records 250,000 to 300,000 distinct CDR3 sequences, roughly 15% of them present only once. In this sample, this clonotype turned up a few times. Its antigen remains unidentified. V lost 3 bases and J lost 3, with 10 bases in between. The CDR3 totals 13 residues. Germline CDR1 reads SGDLS; CDR2 reads YYNGEE. The chain uses TRBV9 and TRBJ2-7; tentative D call: TRBD2 (5 bases). The sequence derives from a man in his late teens or twenties who had mild COVID-19 (a few samples of this study predate the infection). Cell type and time point are not known. Sequencing used PBMCs or a T cell subset sorted from them (not recorded which). CDR3 bases: TGTGCCAGCAGCGCCGGGGAATTCTACGAGCAGTACTTC. Amino acid sequence: CASSAGEFYEQYF.